This is a list of T cell receptor beta chains from one sample in a study of blood T cell repertoires in COVID-19. Sequencing was performed with immunoSEQ multiplex PCR; in TCRdb, only in-frame clones are kept and a portion is missing. Of about 130,000 clones listed, just over 75% are singletons. Sample: peripheral blood. These receptor sequences come from a human donor in a cohort sampled during active COVID-19. The CDR3 runs from the conserved cysteine through the conserved F or W. A D gene is named only where the DNA matches it firmly. Size values are once, few and many counts, or a class for expanded clones, and some rows have none.

abundance	len	v_gene	j_gene	d_gene	CDR3aa	CDR3nt
NA	15	TRBV13	TRBJ2-5	TRBD1	CASSGRGFKEETQYF	TGTGCCAGCAGCGGCAGGGGGTTTAAAGAAGAGACCCAGTACTTC
once	15	TRBV28	TRBJ2-7	TRBD1	CASSFIGQGSYEQYF	TGTGCCAGCAGTTTCATCGGACAGGGCAGCTACGAGCAGTACTTC
NA	13	TRBV30	TRBJ2-7	NA	CAGNGLYTYEQYF	TGTGCCGGGAACGGACTATACACCTACGAGCAGTACTTC
NA	14	TRBV19	TRBJ1-3	NA	CASSIPGRGNTIYF	TGTGCCAGTTCGATCCCGGGTCGCGGAAACACCATATATTTT
NA	14	TRBV18	TRBJ2-5	TRBD1	CASSGTGYQETQYF	TGTGCCAGCTCCGGGACAGGGTACCAAGAGACCCAGTACTTC
NA	13	TRBV7-2	TRBJ2-5	TRBD1	CASSQGQGETQYF	TGTGCCAGCAGCCAAGGACAGGGTGAGACCCAGTACTTC
few	15	TRBV19	TRBJ1-5	TRBD1	CASSTGQASNQPQHF	TGTGCCAGTAGTACGGGACAGGCTAGCAATCAGCCCCAGCATTTT
once	15	TRBV7-9	TRBJ2-5	TRBD2	CASSPSGGFRETQYF	TGTGCCAGCAGCCCTAGCGGGGGTTTCAGAGAGACCCAGTACTTC
NA	16	TRBV7-9	TRBJ2-5	TRBD1	CASSPVTGSGTETQYF	TGTGCCAGCAGCCCAGTGACAGGGTCAGGTACAGAGACCCAGTACTTC
NA	11	TRBV25-1	TRBJ1-1	TRBD1	CASSTGALAFF	TGTGCCAGCAGCACAGGGGCACTAGCTTTCTTT
NA	15	TRBV28	TRBJ1-5	TRBD1	CASSIDRGQNQPQHF	TGTGCCAGCAGCATAGACAGGGGGCAAAATCAGCCCCAGCATTTT
once	15	TRBV14	TRBJ1-6	NA	CASSRGNSGNSPLHF	TGTGCCAGCAGCCGCGGGAATTCTGGGAATTCACCCCTCCACTTT
once	16	TRBV5-6	TRBJ1-1	NA	CASSLWTFAMNTEAFF	TGTGCCAGCAGTCTTTGGACATTCGCCATGAACACTGAAGCTTTCTTT
few	13	TRBV12-3/TRBV12-4	TRBJ2-7	NA	CASSLTGSYEQYF	TGTGCCAGCAGTTTGACAGGCTCCTACGAGCAGTACTTC
NA	16	TRBV10-3	TRBJ2-7	NA	CAISESVSRGGYEQYF	TGTGCCATCAGTGAGTCGGTATCAAGAGGTGGCTACGAGCAGTACTTC
NA	14	TRBV7-9	TRBJ1-4	NA	CASSRTLTNEKLFF	TGTGCCAGCAGCCGGACACTAACTAATGAAAAACTGTTTTTT
NA	14	TRBV13	TRBJ2-7	NA	CASSLGRGNYEQYF	TGTGCCAGCAGCTTAGGCCGGGGAAACTACGAGCAGTACTTC
NA	13	TRBV6-5	TRBJ2-5	TRBD1	CASTDRGAKTQYF	TGTGCCAGCACGGACAGGGGGGCGAAGACCCAGTACTTC
NA	17	TRBV28	TRBJ1-4	TRBD1	CATEPGQGAFDNEKLFF	TGTGCCACCGAGCCGGGACAGGGGGCGTTTGATAATGAAAAACTGTTTTTT
NA	16	TRBV24-1	TRBJ2-1	TRBD2	CATSDPLAGVYNEQFF	TGTGCCACCAGTGATCCTCTAGCGGGGGTCTACAATGAGCAGTTCTTC